This TCR beta chain was captured by sequencing in a study of CD8 T cells in Susac syndrome. Study-level background: There were 5 or 6 sequenced Susac syndrome patients with active disease and eight or nine in remission.

RNA in amounts of roughly 0.45 to 1 ug was reverse transcribed with random hexamers. Amplification of TCR beta CDR3 by immunoSEQ multiplex PCR spanned 54 Vbeta and 13 Jbeta. TCRdb processed the immunoSEQ multiplex PCR reads anew with MiXCR; each CDR3 protein has one entry. The sample consists of some 170,000 distinct CDR3 sequences, around 94% of them appearing once. Trimming took 1 base from V and 7 from J, leaving 17 bases between them. The CDR3 covers 16 residues. This sequence joins TRBV12-3 or TRBV12-4 and TRBJ2-1; D unresolved. The sample comprised CD4+ T cells from PBMCs. The receptor was derived from a human donor with Susac syndrome. The CDR3 DNA follows: TGTGCCAGCAGTTTAGAGTTTCTACCTTCCCTTAATGAGCAGTTCTTC. Encoded protein: CASSLEFLPSLNEQFF.